The 2 T cell receptor beta chains below come from one sample, sequenced in a study of identical twins (TCRdb year 2016). Preparation of the library involved 5' RACE. The listed sequencing device is Illumina HiSeq 2000. The raw public reads went through TCRdb reprocessing: fastp at Q25, MiXCR clone calling, in-frame beta chains kept. Each entry is one CDR3 protein sequence, shown with its most common DNA and genes. The sample table lists over 600,000 distinct CDR3 sequences, around 20% of them with a count of one. The ten largest clones add up to about 4.5% of the sample. Separately, the same data were catalogued under a study of T cells expressing NK-cell markers.

The sequencing sample was made of PBMCs. Receptors originate from a woman aged 18-35 years in good health.

The table lists this clonotype with a few counts. This chain connects TRBV10-3 to TRBJ2-7; D unclear. CDR1 and CDR2 (germline): ENHRY, SYGVKD. The CDR3 is 15 residues long. V was clipped by 3 bases and J by 0 bases, with 12 bases between them. The CDR3 nucleotides read TGTGCCATCAGTGACAGTAGAGGTACCTCCTACGAGCAGTACTTC. Residues: CAISDSRGTSYEQYF.

The rearrangement uses TRBV7-6 and TRBJ2-7; D is perhaps TRBD1 (5 bases). The length of the CDR3 is 13 residues. CDR1 is SGHVS and CDR2 is FNYEAQ in the germline V gene. Trimming took off 3 bases at V and 5 bases at J, with 11 bases between the two ends. CDR3 sequence (DNA): TGTGCCAGCAGCTTCTCCGACAGTGACGAGCAGTACTTC. This encodes CASSFSDSDEQYF.